The 29 T cell receptor beta chains given below trace back to one sample, sequenced in a study of patients and donors after allogeneic stem cell transplantation. TCRdb reprocessed the RT-PCR reads via MiXCR and lists one record per CDR3 protein. The data contain about 110,000 distinct CDR3 sequences, approximately 40% of them singletons. Sequenced: blood, either unsorted or a sorted T cell fraction (not recorded which). These receptors came from a human donor who was either an allogeneic HSCT recipient or a stem cell or donor lymphocyte infusion donor (not recorded which). It is not recorded whose cells these are; they may come from a transplant donor.

This clonotype occurred once. J is TRBJ1-5 and V is TRBV30; weak D call: TRBD1 (5 bases). The CDR3 has 14 residues. The V end lost 0 bases, the J end lost 2 bases, and 8 bases lay between the germline ends. In germline, CDR1 is GTSNPN, CDR2 SVGIG (reference sequence). The CDR3: CAWSVQVGNQPQHF. For the CDR3, the DNA is TGTGCCTGGAGTGTACAGGTGGGCAATCAGCCCCAGCATTTT.

The chain joins TRBV3-1 to TRBJ1-1; 10 nucleotides match TRBD1. The length of the CDR3 is 15 residues. With V trimmed by 4 bases and J by 11 bases, 13 bases remained unmatched. CDR1 and CDR2 from the germline V gene are LGHDT and YNNKEL (reference sequence). CDR3 in amino acids: CASSPPVRDRGYAFF. In DNA form, the CDR3 reads TGTGCCAGCAGCCCCCCGGTCCGGGACAGGGGATATGCTTTCTTT.

This clonotype was observed a few times. V gene TRBV12-3 or TRBV12-4 combines with J gene TRBJ2-7; D is unresolved. The CDR3 runs 12 residues. V was pared by 6 bases and J by 4 bases, with 10 bases between. CDR3 amino acids: CASRSSWYEQYF. The DNA of the CDR3 is TGTGCCAGCAGGTCATCTTGGTACGAGCAGTACTTC.

This clonotype has just a few counts. This chain joins TRBV3-1 and TRBJ1-2, with D possibly matching TRBD1 (5 bases). The CDR3 has 13 amino acids. The V gene's germline CDR1 is LGHDT and CDR2 YNNKEL (reference sequence). V dropped 4 bases and J dropped 5 bases, with 11 bases sitting between them. The CDR3 nucleotides are TGTGCCAGCAGCCCCCTCGGGGGATATGGCTACACCTTC. It encodes CASSPLGGYGYTF.

The genes are TRBV7-8 and TRBJ1-6, with D uncertain. The CDR3 spans 12 residues. Trimming shortened V by 3 bases and J by 9 bases, and 6 bases separated the two germline ends. Germline CDR1 SGHVS, CDR2 FQNEAQ. The CDR3 protein is CASSLPGSPLHF. The CDR3, as DNA: TGTGCCAGCAGCTTGCCGGGTTCACCCCTCCACTTT. Together with reference TRBV7-8 and TRBJ1-6, the CDR3 gives the full variable domain: GAGVSQSPRYKVAKRGQDVALRCDPISGHVSLFWYQQALGQGPEFLTYFQNEAQLDKSGLPSDRFFAERPEGSVSTLKIQRTQQEDSAVYLCASSLPGSPLHFGNGTRLTVT.

This clonotype came up a few times. J is TRBJ2-7 and V is TRBV7-9; 9 bases match TRBD2. Germline CDR1 reads SEHNR; CDR2 reads FQNEAQ (reference sequence). The CDR3 is made up of 16 amino acids. J lost 5 bases, V lost 3 bases, and 11 bases had no gene match. CDR3 region: CASSFTGGLAGDEQYF. In nucleotides, the CDR3 is TGTGCCAGCAGCTTTACGGGGGGACTAGCTGGGGACGAGCAGTACTTC.

This clonotype was observed a few times. The rearrangement joins TRBV6-2 or TRBV6-3 to TRBJ1-5; D possibly corresponds to TRBD1 (6 bases). Between the trimmed V and J ends, which lost 2 bases and 6 bases, there was a span of 17 bases. CDR1 is MNHEY, CDR2 SVGEGT, per germline. This CDR3 spans 16 amino acids. The CDR3 bases are TGTGCCAGCAGTTACGGGAGGACAGTAGCGGTTCAGCCCCAGCATTTT. This gives the protein CASSYGRTVAVQPQHF.

This clonotype was seen a handful of times. V and J are TRBV29-1 and TRBJ2-7; the D is unclear. The CDR3 is 12 residues long. Germline loops: CDR1 SQVTM, CDR2 ANQGSEA. Between the trimmed V and J ends, which lost 4 bases and 5 bases, there was a span of 12 bases. In nucleotides, the CDR3 is TGCAGCGTTGTCACCCGGTGGAACGAGCAGTACTTC. Translation: CSVVTRWNEQYF.

This clonotype showed up just a few times. V and J are TRBV19 and TRBJ1-2, with D hard to call. V dropped 3 bases and J dropped 7 bases, with 12 bases sitting between them. The germline gives CDR1 LNHDA, CDR2 SQIVND (reference sequence). CDR3 length: 13 amino acids. CDR3 sequence (DNA): TGTGCCAGTAGTATGTTCGAACGGCCTGGCTACACCTTC. This encodes CASSMFERPGYTF. Filled out from reference TRBV19 and TRBJ1-2, the complete variable domain reads DGGITQSPKYLFRKEGQNVTLSCEQNLNHDAMYWYRQDPGQGLRLIYYSQIVNDFQKGDIAEGYSVSREKKESFPLTVTSAQKNPTAFYLCASSMFERPGYTFGSGTRLTVV.

This chain joins TRBV5-1 and TRBJ1-5; D is ambiguous. CDR3 length: 15 amino acids. Germline V CDR1 and CDR2: SGHRS, YFSETQ. The V end was cut by 4 bases, the J end by 1 base, with 12 bases between. CDR3 residues: CASSPEGSSNQPQHF. The CDR3 nucleotides are TGCGCCAGCAGCCCGGAGGGCAGCAGCAATCAGCCCCAGCATTTT.

This clonotype was seen a single time. The V call is TRBV18, the J call TRBJ2-7; TRBD2 might be the D (5 bases). The CDR3 is 13 residues long. Trimming stripped 0 bases from V and 4 bases from J, with 7 bases between. Germline V gene lookup returns CDR1 KGHSH and CDR2 LQKENI. The CDR3 nucleotides read TGTGCCAGCTCACCACCCACGGGGTACGAGCAGTACTTC. Protein sequence: CASSPPTGYEQYF.

This clonotype has just a few counts. This chain connects TRBV10-3 to TRBJ2-7; 9 nucleotides line up with TRBD2. The CDR3 sequence is 16 residues long. Germline V gene lookup returns CDR1 ENHRY and CDR2 SYGVKD. The junction had 7 bases not matched to a gene; V was cut back by 0 bases and J by 4 bases. The chain's CDR3 is CAISESIISGSYEQYF. The DNA for the CDR3 is TGTGCCATCAGTGAGTCGATTATTAGCGGGAGTTACGAGCAGTACTTC.

This clonotype was recorded a few times. The CDR3 nucleotides read TGCAGTGCTAGCGGAATAAATCAGCCCCAGCATTTT. The encoded protein is CSASGINQPQHF. The gene calls are TRBV20-1 and TRBJ1-5; no clear D. The CDR3 sequence is 12 residues long. The V gene lost 3 bases and the J gene lost 4 bases, with 7 bases spanning the gap. Germline values: CDR1 DFQATT, CDR2 SNEGSKA (reference sequence).

The V call is TRBV27, the J call TRBJ2-4, with 7 bases identical to TRBD1. The trim removed 4 bases at V and 8 bases at J, leaving 8 bases unmatched. The CDR3 spans 14 residues. Germline V gene data show CDR1 as MNHEY and CDR2 as SMNVEV (reference sequence). CDR3 residues: CASSSLTGWDIQYF. Written as DNA, the CDR3 is TGTGCCAGCAGTTCCCTGACAGGGTGGGACATTCAGTACTTC.

This clonotype turned up a few times. The CDR3 nucleotides read TGTGCCAGCAGCTTGGGTTTGGTGGTTCAGCCCCAGCATTTT. Protein: CASSLGLVVQPQHF. J is TRBJ1-5 and V is TRBV7-8; D not resolved. This CDR3 contains 14 residues. Deletions cut 3 bases from V and 6 bases from J, with 12 bases between. Per the germline V gene, CDR1 is SGHVS and CDR2 is FQNEAQ.

The count of this clonotype is one. The J gene is TRBJ2-5, the V gene TRBV7-8; D is ambiguous. The germline V gene has CDR1 SGHVS and CDR2 FQNEAQ. CDR3 length equals 18 residues. V was trimmed by 2 bases and J by 2 bases, leaving 21 bases between them. The CDR3 DNA is TGTGCCAGCAGCTTATTCCAGCTAGGTAGCCTCCCTCAAGAGACCCAGTACTTC. This gives the protein CASSLFQLGSLPQETQYF.

This clonotype was picked up a small number of times. This chain uses TRBV12-3 or TRBV12-4 with TRBJ1-3; D unclear. CDR3 length: 10 residues. V shed 3 bases and J shed 9 bases, with 3 bases lying between them. This CDR3 is CASSLGTIYF. The CDR3 DNA is TGTGCCAGCAGTTTGGGCACCATATATTTT.

This chain connects TRBV20-1 to TRBJ2-3; 10 positions match TRBD2. J lost 7 bases, V lost 3 bases, and 7 bases had no gene match. CDR1 is DFQATT, CDR2 SNEGSKA, per germline (reference sequence). This CDR3 is 14 amino acids long. As DNA, the CDR3 is TGCAGTGCTAGCCGGACTAGCGGAGCCCATACGCAGTATTTT. Residues: CSASRTSGAHTQYF.

The rearrangement uses TRBV12-3 or TRBV12-4 and TRBJ1-1; D is perhaps TRBD1 (5 bases). V was cut by 3 bases and J by 3 bases, with 11 bases left in between. The CDR3 is made up of 14 amino acids. The CDR3 protein is CASSFYLGDTEAFF. DNA for the CDR3: TGTGCCAGCAGTTTCTATTTGGGGGACACTGAAGCTTTCTTT.

In its sample, this clonotype was seen a few times. The chain uses TRBV12-3 or TRBV12-4 and TRBJ1-4; TRBD1 agrees at 9 bases. V shed 2 bases, J shed 10 bases, and the junction held 2 bases outside the gene matches. The CDR3 consists of 13 residues. The CDR3 DNA is TGTGCCAGCAGTTTATGGGACAGGGCAAAACTGTTTTTT. Amino acids: CASSLWDRAKLFF.

This clonotype was seen just once. The chain couples TRBV27 to TRBJ2-5; 7 nucleotides line up with TRBD1. There are 14 residues in the CDR3. CDR1 is MNHEY and CDR2 is SMNVEV in the germline V gene (reference sequence). V shed 3 bases, J shed 0 bases, and the junction held 1 base outside the gene matches. As DNA, the CDR3 is TGTGCCAGCAGTTTCAGGGGGAACCAAGAGACCCAGTACTTC. Its protein product is CASSFRGNQETQYF.

The V call is TRBV12-3 or TRBV12-4, the J call TRBJ2-5; weak D call: TRBD1 (6 bases). Trimming removed 3 bases from V and 6 bases from J, with 11 bases in between. This CDR3 spans 13 amino acids. The CDR3 sequence is CASSLEQGKTQYF. The CDR3, as DNA: TGTGCCAGCAGTTTGGAACAGGGAAAGACCCAGTACTTC.

This clonotype was counted between two and nine times. This chain links TRBV20-1 with TRBJ2-1; perhaps TRBD2 as D (6 bases). V was pared by 1 base and J by 8 bases, with 15 bases between. CDR1 DFQATT and CDR2 SNEGSKA come from the germline V gene (reference sequence). The CDR3 spans 14 residues. CDR3 sequence: CSARGRLVSYEQFF. In DNA form, the CDR3 reads TGCAGTGCTAGAGGGAGACTAGTGTCGTATGAGCAGTTCTTC.

This clonotype occurred once. The genes are TRBV10-3 and TRBJ2-6, with D unresolved. The CDR3 sequence is 17 residues long. Germline values: CDR1 ENHRY, CDR2 SYGVKD. V was trimmed by 2 bases and J by 0 bases, leaving 11 bases between them. CDR3 protein: CAISEDKALSGANVLTF. The CDR3 DNA reads as TGTGCCATCAGTGAGGACAAAGCACTCTCTGGGGCCAACGTCCTGACTTTC.

This chain links TRBV24-1 with TRBJ2-1, with 9 bases matching TRBD1. Germline trimming cut 4 bases from V and 4 bases from J; bases unmatched to any gene: 4. The CDR3 is made up of 15 amino acids. The germline V gene has CDR1 KGHDR and CDR2 SFDVKD. CDR3 bases: TGTGCCACCAGTGAATCCGGGACAGGGTACAATGAGCAGTTCTTC. Translating it yields CATSESGTGYNEQFF.

This clonotype was detected a few times. The rearrangement uses TRBV29-1 and TRBJ2-5; 7 nucleotides line up with TRBD1. V trimming: 1 base; J trimming: 5 bases; junction bases outside the gene matches: 7. This CDR3 region has 14 residues. Per the germline V gene, CDR1 is SQVTM and CDR2 is ANQGSEA. The CDR3, as DNA: TGCAGCGTTGAAGTACGACAGGGACGGGAGACCCAGTACTTC. Residues: CSVEVRQGRETQYF.

This clonotype has only a few counts. The chain is built from TRBV20-1 and TRBJ2-1, with 9 bases that match TRBD2. CDR3 length: 14 residues. Germline trimming cut 6 bases from V and 8 bases from J; bases unmatched to any gene: 11. The germline V gene has CDR1 DFQATT and CDR2 SNEGSKA (reference sequence). The CDR3 protein is CSASRLGLADEQFF. CDR3 DNA: TGCAGTGCCAGCCGATTGGGACTAGCAGATGAGCAGTTCTTC.

This clonotype was counted between two and nine times. This sequence joins TRBV7-2 and TRBJ2-1; TRBD2 agrees at 7 bases. The CDR3 totals 16 residues. Germline V gene lookup returns CDR1 SGHTA and CDR2 FQGNSA. V lost 4 bases to trimming and J lost 5 bases; unmatched junction nucleotides: 11. The DNA of the CDR3 is TGTGCCAGCAGCTCTTCTACGGGAGGAGGTAACAATGAGCAGTTCTTC. Translated, it gives CASSSSTGGGNNEQFF.

This clonotype was picked up a small number of times. This chain joins TRBV7-2 and TRBJ2-5; D uncertain. V lost 9 bases and J lost 3, with 5 bases in between. Germline CDR1 SGHTA, CDR2 FQGNSA. The CDR3 runs to 10 residues. Here the CDR3 DNA reads TGTGCCAGAGCCAAAGAGACCCAGTACTTC. It translates to CARAKETQYF.